This TCR beta chain originates from a study of blood T cell repertoires in COVID-19. Study-wide context: COVID-19 samples, acute and convalescent, were from the United States, Italy and Spain.

Donors were grouped by their self-reported clinical history. Using immunoSEQ multiplex PCR, the repertoire was profiled, and TCRdb retains in-frame clones only, with some absent. The table includes roughly 420,000 clones, around nine tenths detected once. The CDR3 has 16 amino acids. Germline lookup yields CDR1 ENHRY and CDR2 SYGVKD. Trimming took 2 bases from V and 0 from J, leaving 13 bases between them. The sequence derives from a woman in her twenties or thirties with acute COVID-19. This chain links TRBV10-3 with TRBJ1-2, with TRBD1 as a possible D gene (5 bases). Input material: PBMCs or T cells enriched from blood (not recorded which). In DNA form, the CDR3 reads TGTGCCATCAGTGAGCCTGCAGGGTGGGCTAACTATGGCTACACCTTC. This encodes CAISEPAGWANYGYTF.